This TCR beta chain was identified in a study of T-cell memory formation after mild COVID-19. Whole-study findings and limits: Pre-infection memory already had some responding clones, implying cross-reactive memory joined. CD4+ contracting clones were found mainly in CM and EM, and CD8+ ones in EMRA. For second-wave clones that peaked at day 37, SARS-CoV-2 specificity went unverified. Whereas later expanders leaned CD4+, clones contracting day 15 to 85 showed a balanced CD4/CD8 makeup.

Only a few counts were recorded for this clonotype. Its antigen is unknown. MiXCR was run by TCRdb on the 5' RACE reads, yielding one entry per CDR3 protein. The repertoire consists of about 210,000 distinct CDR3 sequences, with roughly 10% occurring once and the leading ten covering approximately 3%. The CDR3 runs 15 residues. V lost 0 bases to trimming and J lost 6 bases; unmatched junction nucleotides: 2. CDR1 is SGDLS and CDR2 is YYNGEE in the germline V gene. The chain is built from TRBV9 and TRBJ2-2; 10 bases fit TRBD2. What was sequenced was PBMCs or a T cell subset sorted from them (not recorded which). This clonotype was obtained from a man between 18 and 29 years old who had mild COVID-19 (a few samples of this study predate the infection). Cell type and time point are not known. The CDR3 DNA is TGTGCCAGCAGCGTAGATGGACTAGCGGCCGGGGAGCTGTTTTTT. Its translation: CASSVDGLAAGELFF.